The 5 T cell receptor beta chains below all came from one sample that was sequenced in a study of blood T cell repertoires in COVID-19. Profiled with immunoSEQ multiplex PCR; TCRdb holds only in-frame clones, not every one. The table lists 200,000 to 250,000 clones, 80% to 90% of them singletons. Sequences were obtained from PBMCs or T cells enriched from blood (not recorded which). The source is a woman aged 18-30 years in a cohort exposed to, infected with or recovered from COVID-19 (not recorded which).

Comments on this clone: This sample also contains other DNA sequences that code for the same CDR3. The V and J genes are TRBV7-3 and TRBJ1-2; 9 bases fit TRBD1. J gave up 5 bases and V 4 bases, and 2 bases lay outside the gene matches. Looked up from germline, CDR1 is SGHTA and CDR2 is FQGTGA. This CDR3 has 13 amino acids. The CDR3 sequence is CASSSGQGYGYTF. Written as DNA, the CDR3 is TGTGCCAGCAGCTCAGGACAGGGGTATGGCTACACCTTC.

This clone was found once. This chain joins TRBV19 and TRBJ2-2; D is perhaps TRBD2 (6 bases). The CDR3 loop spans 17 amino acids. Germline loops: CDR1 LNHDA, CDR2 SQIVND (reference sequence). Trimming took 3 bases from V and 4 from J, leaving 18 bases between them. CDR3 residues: CASSIDPYRGSTGELFF. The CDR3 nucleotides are TGTGCCAGTAGTATCGACCCCTATCGGGGGAGCACCGGGGAGCTGTTTTTT.

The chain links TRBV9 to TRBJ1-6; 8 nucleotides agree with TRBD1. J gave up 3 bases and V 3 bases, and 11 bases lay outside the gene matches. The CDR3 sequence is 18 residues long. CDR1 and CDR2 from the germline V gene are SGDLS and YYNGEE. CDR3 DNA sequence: TGTGCCAGCAGCGCTTCTGACAGGGGTCAATACTATAATTCACCCCTCCACTTT. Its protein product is CASSASDRGQYYNSPLHF.

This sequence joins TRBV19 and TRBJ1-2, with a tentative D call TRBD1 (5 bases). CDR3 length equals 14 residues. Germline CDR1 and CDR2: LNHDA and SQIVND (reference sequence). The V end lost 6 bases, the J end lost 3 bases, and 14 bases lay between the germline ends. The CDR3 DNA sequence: TGTGCCAGTAGCGAGGGGCGGGGATACTATGGCTACACCTTC. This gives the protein CASSEGRGYYGYTF.

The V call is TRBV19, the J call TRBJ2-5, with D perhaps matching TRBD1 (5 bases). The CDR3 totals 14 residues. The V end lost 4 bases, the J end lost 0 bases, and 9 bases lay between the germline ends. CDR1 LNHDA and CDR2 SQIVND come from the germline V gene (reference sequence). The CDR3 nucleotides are TGTGCCAGTAGTACCCCAGGGAACCAAGAGACCCAGTACTTC. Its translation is CASSTPGNQETQYF.